Following are 22 T cell receptor beta chains from one sample sequenced in a study of blood T cells in healthy people across ages (dated by TCRdb to 2013 to 2016). The library was obtained by 5' RACE. TCRdb records Illumina HiSeq 2500 as the sequencer. A second 7 to 11 cycle PCR used a sample-barcoded 5' primer and a J-beta primer mix. In TCRdb, the public reads were trimmed at Q25 with fastp and aligned with MiXCR, with productive beta chains retained. Each CDR3 protein appears once, grouped with its most common genes and DNA. The sample table lists 600,000 to 850,000 distinct CDR3 sequences, roughly 45% of them with a count of one. The ten largest clones take up under 25% of the sample. Sequencing was done on a sample of blood. These receptors came from a woman in her fifties or sixties in good health.

The J gene is TRBJ2-3, the V gene TRBV12-3 or TRBV12-4, with D tentatively TRBD1 (6 bases). V shed 4 bases and J shed 5 bases, with 13 bases lying between them. The CDR3 has 14 amino acids. This chain's CDR3 is CASSCRVTGDTQYF. In DNA, the CDR3 is TGTGCCAGCAGTTGCAGAGTGACAGGAGATACGCAGTATTTT.

The rearrangement joins TRBV11-2 to TRBJ2-1, with 7 nucleotides matching TRBD2. Looked up from germline, CDR1 is SGHAT and CDR2 is FQNNGV. This CDR3 is 16 amino acids long. Germline trimming cut 4 bases from V and 5 bases from J; bases unmatched to any gene: 11. This chain's CDR3 is CASSSRPGGLNNEQFF. For the CDR3, the DNA is TGTGCCAGCAGCTCAAGGCCGGGGGGACTCAACAATGAGCAGTTCTTC.

The gene calls are TRBV20-1 and TRBJ1-5, with D unresolved. V gave up 2 bases and J gave up 3 bases, with 8 bases separating them. CDR1 is DFQATT, CDR2 SNEGSKA, per germline (reference sequence). The CDR3 length is 13 residues. CDR3 residues: CSARRHDNQPQHF. The DNA of the CDR3 is TGCAGTGCTAGACGACACGACAATCAGCCCCAGCATTTT.

V usage is TRBV20-1 and J usage is TRBJ1-6, with unresolved D. The V gene lost 0 bases and the J gene lost 0 bases, with 12 bases spanning the gap. In germline, CDR1 is DFQATT, CDR2 SNEGSKA (reference sequence). CDR3 length: 17 amino acids. The CDR3 DNA follows: TGCAGTGCTAGAGACCCCACTGAGAGCTCCTATAATTCACCCCTCCACTTT. Translated: CSARDPTESSYNSPLHF.

The chain couples TRBV9 to TRBJ2-1, with TRBD2 matching 11 bases. CDR1 and CDR2 (germline): SGDLS, YYNGEE. The CDR3 contains 16 residues. The J segment lost 4 bases and the V segment lost 3 bases, leaving 6 bases of the junction unmatched. The CDR3 DNA reads as TGTGCCAGCAGCGCCGCTAGCGGGGGGAGGTACAATGAGCAGTTCTTC. It yields the protein CASSAASGGRYNEQFF. Drawing the rest from reference TRBV9 and TRBJ2-1, the complete variable domain is DSGVTQTPKHLITATGQRVTLRCSPRSGDLSVYWYQQSLDQGLQFLIQYYNGEERAKGNILERFSAQQFPDLHSELNLSSLELGDSALYFCASSAASGGRYNEQFFGPGTRLTVL.

This chain links TRBV7-3 with TRBJ2-3; 12 bases are shared with TRBD2. The V segment lost 5 bases and the J segment 3 bases; nucleotides outside the gene matches: 12. The germline CDR1 and CDR2 sequences are SGHTA and FQGTGA. The CDR3 length is 18 residues. The CDR3 DNA reads as TGTGCCAGCAGCCCTCAGACTAGCGGGAGAGGGAGAACAGATACGCAGTATTTT. It encodes CASSPQTSGRGRTDTQYF.

This clonotype occurred a few times. The chain couples TRBV2 to TRBJ2-7; TRBD2 agrees at 7 bases. V lost 7 bases, J lost 3 bases, and 9 bases stayed unmatched. This CDR3 region has 14 residues. Germline assignment: CDR1 SNHLY and CDR2 FYNNEI. The CDR3 sequence is CASMLGGINYEQYF. The CDR3 coding sequence is TGTGCCAGCATGCTGGGGGGGATAAACTACGAGCAGTACTTC.

This clonotype occurred many times. The rearrangement joins TRBV12-3 or TRBV12-4 to TRBJ2-5; 11 bases line up with TRBD2. V shed 4 bases and J 5 bases; nucleotides not matched to a gene: 6. The CDR3 length is 15 residues. The CDR3 sequence: CASSSLAGGRETQYF. The CDR3 DNA reads as TGTGCCAGCAGTTCCTTAGCGGGAGGGCGGGAGACCCAGTACTTC.

The J gene is TRBJ2-1, the V gene TRBV9, with 7 bases lining up with TRBD2. CDR3 length equals 14 residues. Germline trimming cut 0 bases from V and 7 bases from J; bases unmatched to any gene: 4. Germline loops: CDR1 SGDLS, CDR2 YYNGEE. The CDR3 sequence: CASSVALAENEQFF. CDR3 coding DNA: TGTGCCAGCAGCGTAGCGCTAGCGGAGAATGAGCAGTTCTTC.

This chain joins TRBV11-1 and TRBJ2-7; maybe TRBD2 (5 bases). V was shortened by 4 bases and J by 9 bases, with 10 bases between the two germline ends. The V gene's germline CDR1 is SGHAT and CDR2 FQDESV (reference sequence). CDR3 length: 11 amino acids. The DNA for the CDR3 is TGTGCCAGCAGCTCACTAGATGCGCAGTACTTC. Translation: CASSSLDAQYF.

This clonotype has only a few counts. This sequence joins TRBV6-2 or TRBV6-3 and TRBJ2-7, with D perhaps given as TRBD1 or TRBD2 (5 bases each). Trimming cost V 5 bases and J 3 bases, with 29 bases left between them. In germline, CDR1 is MNHEY, CDR2 SVGEGT. The CDR3 has 19 residues. CDR3 sequence: CASSRPPGPWTNRLYEQYF. In DNA form, the CDR3 reads TGTGCCAGCAGTAGACCACCGGGACCCTGGACCAACCGGCTCTACGAGCAGTACTTC.

This clonotype was observed a handful of times. The chain links TRBV9 to TRBJ2-5; 9 bases agree with TRBD1. Trimming took 3 bases from V and 4 from J; bases not matched to a gene: 7. Per the germline V gene, CDR1 is SGDLS and CDR2 is YYNGEE. CDR3 size: 15 residues. This CDR3 is CASSAAGTGIETQYF. The CDR3 DNA reads TGTGCCAGCAGCGCCGCCGGGACAGGGATAGAGACCCAGTACTTC.

This clonotype occurred a few times. This sequence joins TRBV2 and TRBJ2-3; the match to TRBD1 covers 7 bases. Trimming cost V 6 bases and J 9 bases; bases outside gene matches: 18. The CDR3 extends over 16 amino acids. Germline-derived CDR1 and CDR2 are SNHLY and FYNNEI. The CDR3 region is CASSQRQGFGVATQYF. CDR3 sequence (DNA): TGTGCCAGCAGCCAACGACAGGGCTTTGGGGTGGCGACGCAGTATTTT.

V and J are TRBV7-3 and TRBJ2-3; D possibly corresponds to TRBD1 (5 bases). The germline V gene has CDR1 SGHTA and CDR2 FQGTGA. V lost 2 bases to trimming and J lost 4 bases, with 22 bases between them. The CDR3 covers 18 residues. The CDR3 nucleotides read TGTGCCAGCAGCTTATTGTCCCCCCTCGACAGAGGTCCAGATACGCAGTATTTT. Its translation: CASSLLSPLDRGPDTQYF. Combining the CDR3 with reference TRBV7-3 and TRBJ2-3 gives the whole variable domain GAGVSQTPSNKVTEKGKYVELRCDPISGHTALYWYRQSLGQGPEFLIYFQGTGAADDSGLPNDRFFAVRPEGSVSTLKIQRTERGDSAVYLCASSLLSPLDRGPDTQYFGPGTRLTVL.

This clonotype appeared many times. This chain links TRBV7-2 with TRBJ2-3; D gene ambiguous. Germline V gene data show CDR1 as SGHTA and CDR2 as FQGNSA. This CDR3 comprises 13 residues. Trimming removed 5 bases at V and 4 bases at J, with 10 bases between. The CDR3 loop is CASSVTGADTQYF. CDR3 DNA sequence: TGTGCCAGCAGCGTAACCGGCGCAGATACGCAGTATTTT.

The V call is TRBV5-1, the J call TRBJ1-1; TRBD1 might be the D (6 bases). Germline V lookup: CDR1 SGHRS, CDR2 YFSETQ. This CDR3 comprises 14 residues. Trimming pared 6 bases from V and 1 base from J, leaving 13 bases between. The CDR3 DNA follows: TGCGCCAGCACCCAGCAGGGGCCGAACACTGAAGCTTTCTTT. Translated, it gives CASTQQGPNTEAFF.

The chain couples TRBV7-9 to TRBJ2-1; 7 bases fit TRBD1. CDR1 SEHNR and CDR2 FQNEAQ come from the germline V gene (reference sequence). V lost 4 bases, J lost 0 bases, and 12 bases stayed unmatched. The CDR3 is 18 amino acids. CDR3 sequence (DNA): TGTGCCAGCAGCTCCACGAGGACAGGCCTAAGCTCCTACAATGAGCAGTTCTTC. Protein product: CASSSTRTGLSSYNEQFF.

The rearrangement links TRBV6-5 to TRBJ1-2; D may be TRBD1 (5 bases). CDR1 and CDR2 (germline): MNHEY, SVGAGI. The CDR3 covers 17 residues. The V and J ends lost 0 bases and 4 bases respectively, with 18 bases between them. CDR3 sequence: CASSYSVGQTVSYGYTF. DNA of the CDR3: TGTGCCAGCAGTTACTCCGTAGGACAAACTGTGAGCTATGGCTACACCTTC.

The CDR3 protein is CASRGCGGLNYNEQFF. Written as DNA, the CDR3 is TGTGCCAGCAGGGGGTGTGGGGGGCTTAACTACAATGAGCAGTTCTTC. The chain joins TRBV6-2 or TRBV6-3 to TRBJ2-1; either TRBD1 or TRBD2 may supply D (6 bases each). The V and J ends lost 6 bases and 3 bases respectively, with 18 bases between them. Germline V gene sequence: CDR1 MNHEY, CDR2 SVGEGT. The CDR3 contains 16 residues.

The chain carries TRBV6-5 and TRBJ1-4; D is ambiguous. CDR1 and CDR2 from the germline V gene are MNHEY and SVGAGI. CDR3 size: 15 residues. Trimming removed 0 bases at V and 8 bases at J, with 13 bases between. The CDR3 DNA follows: TGTGCCAGCAGTTACTCATGGGCAGGCGGGGAAAAACTGTTTTTT. As protein: CASSYSWAGGEKLFF.

The gene calls are TRBV27 and TRBJ1-5; TRBD1 is a possible D gene (5 bases). The CDR3 covers 13 residues. V lost 4 bases and J lost 6, with 10 bases in between. The germline CDR1 and CDR2 sequences are MNHEY and SMNVEV (reference sequence). In DNA form, the CDR3 reads TGTGCCAGCAGTTCCCAGAGGGGTCAGCCCCAGCATTTT. Its protein product is CASSSQRGQPQHF.

This rearrangement joins TRBV20-1 to TRBJ2-1; D is unclear. Germline assignment: CDR1 DFQATT and CDR2 SNEGSKA (reference sequence). Trimming left V 6 bases short and J 4 bases short, with 19 bases between. This CDR3 has 15 amino acids. The chain's CDR3 is CSAGLMDVSYNEQFF. The DNA of the CDR3 is TGCAGTGCCGGCCTGATGGATGTGTCTTACAATGAGCAGTTCTTC.